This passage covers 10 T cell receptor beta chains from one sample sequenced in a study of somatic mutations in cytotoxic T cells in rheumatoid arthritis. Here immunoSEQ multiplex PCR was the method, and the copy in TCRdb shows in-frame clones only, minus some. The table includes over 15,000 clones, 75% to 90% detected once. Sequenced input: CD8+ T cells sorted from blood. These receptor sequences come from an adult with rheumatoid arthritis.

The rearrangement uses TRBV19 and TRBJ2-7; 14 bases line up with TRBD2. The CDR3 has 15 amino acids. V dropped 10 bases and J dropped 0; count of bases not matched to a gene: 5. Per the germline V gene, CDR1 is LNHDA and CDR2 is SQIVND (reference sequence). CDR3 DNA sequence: TGTGCCACGGGACTAGCGGGGGCTTCCTCCTACGAGCAGTACTTC. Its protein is CATGLAGASSYEQYF.

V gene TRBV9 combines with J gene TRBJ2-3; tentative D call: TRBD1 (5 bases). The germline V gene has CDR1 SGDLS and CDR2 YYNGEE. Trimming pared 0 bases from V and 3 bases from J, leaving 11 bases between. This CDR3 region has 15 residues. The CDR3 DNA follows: TGTGCCAGCAGCGTAGTTGGGGCCCCGACAGATACGCAGTATTTT. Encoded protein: CASSVVGAPTDTQYF.

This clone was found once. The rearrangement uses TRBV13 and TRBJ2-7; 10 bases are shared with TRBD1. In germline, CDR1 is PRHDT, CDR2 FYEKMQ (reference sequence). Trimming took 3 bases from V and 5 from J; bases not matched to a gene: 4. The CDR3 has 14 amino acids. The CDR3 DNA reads TGTGCCAGCAGCTTCAGGGACAGGGGTAACGAGCAGTACTTC. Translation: CASSFRDRGNEQYF.

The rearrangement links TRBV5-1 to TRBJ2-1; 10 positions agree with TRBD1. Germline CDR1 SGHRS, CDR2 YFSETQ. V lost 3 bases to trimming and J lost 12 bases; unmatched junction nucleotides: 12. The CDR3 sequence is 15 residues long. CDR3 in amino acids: CASSSDRGKVLGQFF. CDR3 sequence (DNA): TGCGCCAGCAGCTCGGACAGGGGGAAGGTACTGGGGCAGTTCTTC.

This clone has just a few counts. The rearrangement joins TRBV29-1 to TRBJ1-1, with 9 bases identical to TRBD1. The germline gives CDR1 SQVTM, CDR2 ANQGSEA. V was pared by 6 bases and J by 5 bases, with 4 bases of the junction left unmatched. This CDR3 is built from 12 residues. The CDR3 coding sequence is TGCAGCGTCTATGACAGGGGGACTGAAGCTTTCTTT. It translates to CSVYDRGTEAFF.

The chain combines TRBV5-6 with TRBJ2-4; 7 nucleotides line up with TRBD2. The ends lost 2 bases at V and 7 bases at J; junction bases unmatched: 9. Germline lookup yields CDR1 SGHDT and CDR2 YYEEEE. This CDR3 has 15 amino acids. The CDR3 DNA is TGTGCCAGCAGCTTTGGGGGAGGGCTCTTGAACATTCAGTACTTC. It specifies CASSFGGGLLNIQYF.

The CDR3 loop is CASSISSRAYEQYF. For the CDR3, the DNA is TGTGCCAGTAGTATCTCGTCCCGGGCCTACGAGCAGTACTTC. The chain carries TRBV19 and TRBJ2-7; no clear D gene. Per germline, CDR1 LNHDA and CDR2 SQIVND (reference sequence). The CDR3 is 14 residues long. The ends were cut back, 3 bases at V and 2 bases at J, with 11 bases in the middle. The full variable domain, completed using reference TRBV19 and TRBJ2-7, is DGGITQSPKYLFRKEGQNVTLSCEQNLNHDAMYWYRQDPGQGLRLIYYSQIVNDFQKGDIAEGYSVSREKKESFPLTVTSAQKNPTAFYLCASSISSRAYEQYFGPGTRLTVT.

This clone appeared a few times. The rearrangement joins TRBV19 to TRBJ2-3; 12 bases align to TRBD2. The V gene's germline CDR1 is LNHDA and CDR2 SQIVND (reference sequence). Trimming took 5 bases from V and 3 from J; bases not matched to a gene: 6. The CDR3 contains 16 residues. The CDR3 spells CASSPRTSGRTDTQYF. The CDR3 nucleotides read TGTGCCAGTAGTCCACGAACTAGCGGGAGGACAGATACGCAGTATTTT.

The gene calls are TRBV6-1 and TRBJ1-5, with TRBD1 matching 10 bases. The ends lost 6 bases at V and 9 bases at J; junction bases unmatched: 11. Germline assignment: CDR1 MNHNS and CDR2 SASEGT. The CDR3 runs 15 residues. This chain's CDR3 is CASSGTGDGAGPQHF. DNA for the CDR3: TGTGCCAGCAGCGGGACAGGGGACGGCGCGGGGCCCCAGCATTTT.

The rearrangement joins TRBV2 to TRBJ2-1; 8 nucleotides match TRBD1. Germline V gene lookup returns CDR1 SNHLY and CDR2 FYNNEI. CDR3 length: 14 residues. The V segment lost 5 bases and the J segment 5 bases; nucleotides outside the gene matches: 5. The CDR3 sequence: CASSRDRTNNEQFF. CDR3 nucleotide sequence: TGTGCCAGCAGTCGGGACAGGACTAACAATGAGCAGTTCTTC.